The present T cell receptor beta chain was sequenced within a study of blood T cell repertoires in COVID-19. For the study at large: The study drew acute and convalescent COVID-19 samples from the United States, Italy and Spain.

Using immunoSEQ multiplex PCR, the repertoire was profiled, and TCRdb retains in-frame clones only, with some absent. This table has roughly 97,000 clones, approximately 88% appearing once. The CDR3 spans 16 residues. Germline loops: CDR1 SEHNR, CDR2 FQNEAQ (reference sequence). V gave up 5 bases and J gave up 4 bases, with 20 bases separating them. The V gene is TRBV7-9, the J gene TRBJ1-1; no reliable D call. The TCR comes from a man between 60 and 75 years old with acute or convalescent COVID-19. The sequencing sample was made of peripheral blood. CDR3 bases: TGTGCCAGCAGCGCTAAACGTGGCTACGGGAGCACTGAAGCTTTCTTT. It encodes CASSAKRGYGSTEAFF. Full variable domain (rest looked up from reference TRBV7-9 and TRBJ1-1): DTGVSQNPRHKITKRGQNVTFRCDPISEHNRLYWYRQTLGQGPEFLTYFQNEAQLEKSRLLSDRFSAERPKGSFSTLEIQRTEQGDSAMYLCASSAKRGYGSTEAFFGQGTRLTVV.